Below, 23 T cell receptor beta chains from the same sample are listed, as sequenced in a study of T-cell memory formation after mild COVID-19. TCRdb analysed the 5' RACE reads with MiXCR anew, one entry per CDR3 protein. The sample has 30,000 to 35,000 distinct CDR3 sequences, more than 20% seen once. Sequencing input: PBMCs or a T cell subset sorted from them (not recorded which). Source of these receptors: an adult who had mild COVID-19 (a few samples of this study predate the infection). Cell type and time point are not known.

As to this clonotype: A much more abundant neighbour one base away suggests this may be a read error. The chain combines TRBV5-6 with TRBJ2-1, with no clear D. The CDR3 is 13 amino acids. Germline CDR1 is SGHDT and CDR2 is YYEEEE. The CDR3 loop reads CARSYDNYNEQFF. In DNA form, the CDR3 reads TGTGCCAGAAGCTATGACAACTACAATGAGCAGTTCTTC.

This clonotype was seen repeatedly, ten times or more. The chain has TRBV5-1 and TRBJ2-3; possibly TRBD1 for D (7 bases). The CDR3 consists of 14 residues. V gave up 5 bases and J gave up 2 bases, with 12 bases separating them. CDR1 is SGHRS, CDR2 YFSETQ, per germline. The CDR3 loop reads CASRRDRNTDTQYF. The CDR3 DNA follows: TGCGCCAGCAGGCGGGACAGAAACACAGATACGCAGTATTTT.

Ten or more counts support this clonotype. The gene calls are TRBV12-3 or TRBV12-4 and TRBJ2-5; 8 bases align to TRBD2. CDR3 size: 17 residues. V shed 5 bases and J 2 bases; nucleotides not matched to a gene: 13. The CDR3 DNA reads as TGTGCCAGCAGTACAAGATCCGGGACTAGGGGGCAAGAGACCCAGTACTTC. Translation: CASSTRSGTRGQETQYF.

The CDR3 protein is CASSLAWAVNTEAFF. The CDR3 bases are TGTGCCAGCAGCTTGGCCTGGGCAGTTAACACTGAAGCTTTCTTT. J is TRBJ1-1 and V is TRBV5-6; no firm D call. Trimming took 0 bases from V and 2 from J, leaving 11 bases between them. The CDR3 length is 15 residues. The V gene's germline CDR1 is SGHDT and CDR2 YYEEEE.

The sample holds many counts of this clonotype. The V and J genes are TRBV4-2 and TRBJ1-3; D may be TRBD1 (6 bases). V gave up 0 bases and J gave up 0 bases, with 12 bases separating them. The CDR3 spans 17 residues. CDR1 is LGHNA, CDR2 YNFKEQ, per germline. CDR3 loop: CASSQEGRGRSGNTIYF. DNA for the CDR3: TGTGCCAGCAGCCAAGAGGGCAGGGGCCGCTCTGGAAACACCATATATTTT.

The chain couples TRBV27 to TRBJ2-7; D may be TRBD2 (5 bases). V lost 2 bases and J lost 0, with 8 bases in between. CDR1 MNHEY and CDR2 SMNVEV come from the germline V gene (reference sequence). This CDR3 has 14 amino acids. CDR3: CASSLSGPSYEQYF. CDR3 coding DNA: TGTGCCAGCAGTTTAAGCGGCCCCTCCTACGAGCAGTACTTC.

This clonotype has a count of ten or more. V gene TRBV5-1 combines with J gene TRBJ2-5; D remains unclear. From germline, CDR1 is SGHRS and CDR2 YFSETQ. The CDR3 covers 12 residues. V shed 2 bases and J shed 5 bases, with 7 bases lying between them. CDR3 nucleotides: TGCGCCAGCAGCTTAAGCTTGGAGACCCAGTACTTC. This encodes CASSLSLETQYF.

This clonotype was counted many times. The CDR3 DNA sequence: TGTGCCAGCAGCCGGAGCTCCTACGAGCAGTACTTC. This translates into CASSRSSYEQYF. The chain has TRBV3-1 and TRBJ2-7; no clear D. The CDR3 spans 12 residues. With 4 bases removed from V and 0 bases from J, the gap between germline ends came to 4 bases. CDR1 is LGHDT, CDR2 YNNKEL, per germline (reference sequence).

At least ten counts were recorded for this clonotype. The gene calls are TRBV7-9 and TRBJ1-2; perhaps TRBD1 as D (6 bases). V was trimmed by 5 bases and J by 4 bases, leaving 17 bases between them. CDR1 and CDR2 from the germline V gene are SEHNR and FQNEAQ (reference sequence). The CDR3 loop spans 15 amino acids. The CDR3 region has the DNA TGTGCCAGCAGCGACACGGGGGCGCAGGTCTATGGCTACACCTTC. Amino acids: CASSDTGAQVYGYTF.

There are many counts of this clonotype. V is TRBV7-9 and J is TRBJ2-7, with D maybe TRBD2 (5 bases). The V end lost 3 bases, the J end lost 5 bases, and 14 bases lay between the germline ends. Germline-derived CDR1 and CDR2 are SEHNR and FQNEAQ (reference sequence). The CDR3 totals 14 residues. As DNA, the CDR3 is TGTGCCAGCAGCTTGTCCGGGGAATCCGACGAGCAGTACTTC. It specifies CASSLSGESDEQYF.

At least ten counts were recorded for this clonotype. V and J are TRBV29-1 and TRBJ2-7, with unresolved D. The germline gives CDR1 SQVTM, CDR2 ANQGSEA. The CDR3 consists of 12 residues. The V gene lost 3 bases and the J gene lost 6 bases, with 12 bases spanning the gap. CDR3 amino acids: CSVDRPGPEQYF. In DNA form, the CDR3 reads TGCAGCGTTGACAGGCCTGGACCCGAGCAGTACTTC.

The chain uses TRBV12-3 or TRBV12-4 and TRBJ1-1; TRBD1 matches at 8 bases. This CDR3 contains 15 residues. Trimming removed 8 bases from V and 3 bases from J; junction bases left unmatched: 11. The CDR3 region is CASGLNTRGHTEAFF. The CDR3 DNA follows: TGTGCCAGCGGACTTAATACCAGGGGGCACACTGAAGCTTTCTTT.

This clonotype appeared many times. The DNA of the CDR3 is TGTGCCAGCAGCTTAAGCGGGGGATTCGGGGGAGATACGCAGTATTTT. It encodes CASSLSGGFGGDTQYF. The chain couples TRBV7-3 to TRBJ2-3; TRBD2 matches 7 bases. CDR1 and CDR2 (germline): SGHTA, FQGTGA. CDR3 length: 16 residues. The ends lost 1 base at V and 5 bases at J; junction bases unmatched: 9.

This clonotype was recorded at least ten times. This chain uses TRBV7-2 with TRBJ1-5; TRBD1 is a possible D gene (5 bases). Trimming took off 1 base at V and 4 bases at J, with 8 bases between the two ends. The CDR3 extends over 14 amino acids. CDR1 is SGHTA, CDR2 FQGNSA, per germline. The CDR3 nucleotides are TGTGCCAGCAGCTTAGTCCAGGGAAATCAGCCCCAGCATTTT. Encoded protein: CASSLVQGNQPQHF.

On this clonotype itself: A single base separates this from a much larger clone, so it may be a read error. The chain joins TRBV29-1 to TRBJ2-5, with TRBD1 matching 8 bases. The trim removed 5 bases at V and 4 bases at J, leaving 15 bases unmatched. The CDR3 is made up of 16 amino acids. CDR1 is SQVTM and CDR2 is ANQGSEA in the germline V gene. CDR3: CSVSRYTGGSAETQYF. Written as DNA, the CDR3 is TGCAGCGTTTCTCGCTATACAGGGGGAAGTGCAGAGACCCAGTACTTC.

This clonotype has only a few counts. The chain links TRBV12-3 or TRBV12-4 to TRBJ1-1; TRBD1 matches 7 bases. Losses at the gene ends were 10 bases for V and 3 bases for J; bases not matched to a gene: 11. The CDR3 contains 14 residues. The CDR3 loop is CATKRQTGYTEAFF. CDR3 DNA sequence: TGTGCCACCAAACGGCAGACAGGGTACACTGAAGCTTTCTTT.

This clonotype was observed at least ten times. This sequence joins TRBV7-2 and TRBJ1-1; TRBD1 matches 7 bases. The CDR3 spans 17 residues. V dropped 0 bases and J dropped 1; count of bases not matched to a gene: 8. Germline V lookup: CDR1 SGHTA, CDR2 FQGNSA. CDR3 protein: CASSLAGVTGANTEAFF. As DNA, the CDR3 is TGTGCCAGCAGCTTAGCGGGTGTTACAGGGGCGAACACTGAAGCTTTCTTT.

The sample holds many counts of this clonotype. The chain carries TRBV11-2 and TRBJ2-7; D is ambiguous. Trimming removed 2 bases from V and 0 bases from J, with 8 bases in between. Germline assignment: CDR1 SGHAT and CDR2 FQNNGV. This CDR3 has 14 amino acids. The chain's CDR3 is CASSLTDSSYEQYF. The CDR3 DNA reads as TGTGCCAGCAGCTTAACAGATAGCTCCTACGAGCAGTACTTC.

The chain is built from TRBV6-2 or TRBV6-3 and TRBJ2-7, with D perhaps matching TRBD2 (6 bases). The V end was cut by 5 bases, the J end by 6 bases, with 14 bases between. The CDR3 sequence is 13 residues long. Germline V CDR1 and CDR2: MNHEY, SVGEGT. CDR3 in DNA: TGTGCCAGCAGTACGGAGGGAACCCCCGAGCAGTACTTC. Protein: CASSTEGTPEQYF.

This clonotype was recorded at least ten times. V usage is TRBV11-2 and J usage is TRBJ2-3; weak D call: TRBD2 (6 bases). Germline CDR1 is SGHAT and CDR2 is FQNNGV. The CDR3 is made up of 15 amino acids. Trimming stripped 8 bases from V and 1 base from J, with 16 bases between. The CDR3 coding sequence is TGTGCCAGCGCCTTTGACTCGGGAGGCACAGATACGCAGTATTTT. Residues: CASAFDSGGTDTQYF.

The rearrangement joins TRBV9 to TRBJ2-7; D is tentatively TRBD1 or TRBD2 (5 bases each). The CDR3 is made up of 16 amino acids. Germline-derived CDR1 and CDR2 are SGDLS and YYNGEE. V dropped 0 bases and J dropped 5 bases, with 18 bases sitting between them. The CDR3 coding sequence is TGTGCCAGCAGCGTAGGGGGACCCTCGGGGATTGACGAGCAGTACTTC. It specifies CASSVGGPSGIDEQYF.

This clonotype was seen ten or more times. The rearrangement uses TRBV7-6 and TRBJ1-3, with D hard to call. The V end lost 2 bases, the J end lost 0 bases, and 11 bases lay between the germline ends. The V gene's germline CDR1 is SGHVS and CDR2 FNYEAQ. The CDR3 runs to 16 residues. The CDR3, as DNA: TGTGCCAGCAGCTTAATAGCAGGACTCTCTGGAAACACCATATATTTT. It codes for CASSLIAGLSGNTIYF.

V and J are TRBV3-1 and TRBJ2-7, with 10 bases lining up with TRBD2. This CDR3 is built from 16 residues. Trimming removed 1 base from V and 3 bases from J; junction bases left unmatched: 6. Germline V gene sequence: CDR1 LGHDT, CDR2 YNNKEL (reference sequence). CDR3: CASSQGFRLAGYEQYF. In DNA form, the CDR3 reads TGTGCCAGCAGCCAAGGTTTCCGACTAGCGGGCTACGAGCAGTACTTC.